This T cell receptor (beta chain) was captured in a study of regulatory T cells in long-lasting Graves disease. Study conclusions and caveats: Persistent disease samples used TRBV28, TRBJ1-2 and TRBJ2-5 preferentially.

Regarding time point: newly diagnosed GD, antithyroid drugs for less than 3 months. With RNA extracted from PBMCs as input, the TCR library was made. Libraries of TCR beta came from iRepertoire HTBI primers plus Arm-PCR of CDR3 regions. TCRdb re-analysed the multiplex PCR reads in MiXCR, keeping a single row per CDR3 protein. The sample shows some 250,000 distinct CDR3 sequences, roughly 18% of them seen only once. This clonotype has at least ten counts. Its antigen is currently unknown. Germline values: CDR1 DFQATT, CDR2 SNEGSKA (reference sequence). The CDR3 consists of 13 residues. These same records also appear under a second study, on T cells in Graves' hyperthyroidism and ophthalmopathy.

The rearrangement uses TRBV20-1 and TRBJ2-3; 8 bases agree with TRBD2. This sequence was found in a woman aged 30 to 39 with Graves disease. The specimen was peripheral blood mononuclear cells (PBMCs), collected at new diagnosis, from a patient treated with antithyroid drugs. Here the CDR3 reads CRAGASGLDTQYF. DNA for the CDR3: TGCAGGGCAGGAGCTAGCGGGCTTGATACGCAGTATTTT.